The entry below gives a single TCR beta chain sequence along with its context. What it binds is not known. The data were obtained in a study of beta chain features in type 1 diabetes. Study observations and caveats: In cDNA sequencing, cells with high TCR expression could be over-represented. TCRB CDR3s were moderately but significantly shorter in Type 1 diabetes patients in all four CD4+ subsets.

Germline V gene data show CDR1 as MDHEN and CDR2 as SYDVKM. The CDR3 runs 14 residues. Deletions cut 6 bases from V and 4 bases from J, with 15 bases between. The whole isolated RNA underwent reverse transcription, so sequencing captured expressed TCRB transcripts. TCRdb's table, derived via immunoSEQ multiplex PCR, lists solely in-frame clones and lacks some. The profile shows roughly 180,000 clones, 7.8% of them singletons. The chain employs TRBV28 and TRBJ1-1; no firm D call. The sequence was collected from a woman aged 40 to 49 with type 1 diabetes. Sequenced sample: central memory CD4+ T cells from blood. The CDR3 DNA reads TGTGCCAGCAGCCAAAACCCCGGGAGCACTGAAGCTTTCTTT. Its translation: CASSQNPGSTEAFF.